The 21 T cell receptor beta chains below were found in one sample sequenced in a study of post-analysis software for immune sequencing data. Findings of the study overall: The study found TRBV5-6, TRBV5-1 and TRBV20-1 among a few TRBV segments more frequent in patients than controls.

Their target antigens are unknown. Carried by the TCR beta cDNA libraries were unique molecular identifiers. A single record per CDR3 protein comes from TCRdb applying MiXCR to the PCR reads. The sample has 750,000 to 950,000 distinct CDR3 sequences, roughly 50% seen once. Sequencing was done on a sample of blood. These receptors were obtained from a girl between 5 and 17 years old with multiple sclerosis.

This chain links TRBV29-1 with TRBJ2-5, with a weak D call TRBD1 (5 bases). V was clipped by 6 bases and J by 1 base, with 12 bases between them. CDR3 size: 13 residues. CDR1 SQVTM and CDR2 ANQGSEA come from the germline V gene. CDR3 region: CSVDLDTQETQYF. DNA for the CDR3: TGCAGCGTCGACCTGGACACCCAAGAGACCCAGTACTTC.

This clonotype was counted only a few times. The chain couples TRBV7-8 to TRBJ1-5, with 7 bases lining up with TRBD1. V was pared by 3 bases and J by 9 bases, with 8 bases of the junction left unmatched. Germline V CDR1 and CDR2: SGHVS, FQNEAQ. The CDR3 covers 14 residues. In nucleotides, the CDR3 is TGTGCCAGCAGCTTCGACAGGGATGGTTTGCCCCAGCATTTT. Protein sequence: CASSFDRDGLPQHF.

The chain links TRBV2 to TRBJ2-5; D may be TRBD2 (6 bases). Trimming stripped 6 bases from V and 5 bases from J, with 19 bases between. CDR3 length equals 15 residues. Germline V gives CDR1 SNHLY, CDR2 FYNNEI. CDR3 nucleotides: TGTGCCAGCAGCGGCGGGAACTTTGGGGCCGAGACCCAGTACTTC. It is translated as CASSGGNFGAETQYF.

This clonotype came up a few times. One end of the junction fails to match germline, which may point to a read error. The chain uses TRBV20-1 and TRBJ2-1; possibly TRBD1 or TRBD2 for D (5 bases each). This CDR3 region has 11 residues. Germline CDR1 reads DFQATT; CDR2 reads SNEGSKA (reference sequence). In DNA form, the CDR3 reads TGCAGTGCGAGAGGGGTGAATGAGCAGTTCTTC. As protein: CSARGVNEQFF.

The chain recombines TRBV29-1 with TRBJ2-1; 10 nucleotides line up with TRBD2. The trim removed 8 bases at V and 7 bases at J, leaving 17 bases unmatched. The CDR3 runs 16 residues. Germline CDR1 is SQVTM and CDR2 is ANQGSEA. The CDR3 DNA is TGCAGCTCCCCCGCAAGCGGGAGGGCCACGAGGAATGAGCAGTTCTTC. Its translation is CSSPASGRATRNEQFF.

In this sample, this clonotype turned up a few times. This chain links TRBV29-1 with TRBJ2-5, with 11 bases that match TRBD1. This CDR3 spans 14 amino acids. J lost 4 bases, V lost 7 bases, and 8 bases had no gene match. CDR1 and CDR2 from the germline V gene are SQVTM and ANQGSEA. CDR3 region: CSGKRTGGLETQYF. Written as DNA, the CDR3 is TGCAGCGGGAAAAGGACAGGGGGCTTAGAGACCCAGTACTTC.

In its sample, this clonotype was seen once. The rearrangement uses TRBV5-1 and TRBJ2-5; TRBD1 matches 8 bases. This CDR3 region has 14 residues. Germline CDR1 is SGHRS and CDR2 is YFSETQ. The trim removed 4 bases at V and 4 bases at J, leaving 6 bases unmatched. DNA of the CDR3: TGCGCCAGCAGCAATGACAGGGGCGGAGAGACCCAGTACTTC. Translating it yields CASSNDRGGETQYF.

This rearrangement joins TRBV6-1 to TRBJ2-1, with D tentatively TRBD2 (5 bases). The length of the CDR3 is 12 residues. In germline, CDR1 is MNHNS, CDR2 SASEGT. V lost 10 bases and J 6 bases, leaving 13 bases between the germline ends. The CDR3: CATRPGSNEQFF. The CDR3, as DNA: TGTGCCACCAGGCCGGGGAGCAATGAGCAGTTCTTC.

In the case of this clonotype: One end of the junction does not line up with germline, which may come from a read error. The chain uses TRBV12-3 or TRBV12-4 and TRBJ1-2; 7 nucleotides align to TRBD1. This CDR3 has 15 amino acids. Here the CDR3 reads CVSTQGQLFNYGYTF. CDR3 bases: TGTGTCAGCACTCAGGGACAGCTATTTAACTATGGCTACACCTTC.

V and J are TRBV18 and TRBJ1-1; possibly TRBD1 for D (5 bases). This CDR3 has 15 amino acids. V shed 0 bases and J shed 5 bases, with 13 bases lying between them. Germline V gene data show CDR1 as KGHSH and CDR2 as LQKENI. This CDR3 is CASSPPNFWGTEAFF. In DNA, the CDR3 is TGTGCCAGCTCACCACCGAATTTCTGGGGGACTGAAGCTTTCTTT.

This clonotype was recorded a few times. The chain has TRBV12-3 or TRBV12-4 and TRBJ2-5, with 10 bases fitting TRBD2. This CDR3 spans 15 amino acids. Germline trimming cut 6 bases from V and 4 bases from J; bases unmatched to any gene: 8. CDR3 nucleotide sequence: TGTGCCAGCAGATCGGCTAGCGGGGGCCCAGAGACCCAGTACTTC. It translates to CASRSASGGPETQYF.

This chain joins TRBV29-1 and TRBJ2-3; 7 bases agree with TRBD1. Germline-derived CDR1 and CDR2 are SQVTM and ANQGSEA. The trim removed 7 bases at V and 3 bases at J, leaving 16 bases unmatched. The CDR3 length is 16 residues. The CDR3 is CSAYTGTAKSTDTQYF. CDR3 in DNA: TGCAGCGCCTACACGGGGACAGCTAAGTCGACAGATACGCAGTATTTT.

V and J are TRBV5-4 and TRBJ1-2, with no clear D. The CDR3 length is 15 residues. The germline CDR1 and CDR2 sequences are SGHNT and YYREEE (reference sequence). Trimming pared 0 bases from V and 2 bases from J, leaving 11 bases between. CDR3 sequence: CASSLENVKNYGYTF. The DNA of the CDR3 is TGTGCCAGCAGCTTGGAAAATGTCAAGAACTATGGCTACACCTTC.

The chain uses TRBV28 and TRBJ2-4; D may match TRBD1 or TRBD2 (5 bases each). Per germline, CDR1 MDHEN and CDR2 SYDVKM. V lost 3 bases, J lost 2 bases, and 8 bases lay in between. This CDR3 spans 14 amino acids. CDR3 loop: CASSFGGSKNIQYF. CDR3 sequence (DNA): TGTGCCAGCAGTTTTGGGGGTTCCAAAAACATTCAGTACTTC.

This clonotype occurred a few times. The chain combines TRBV7-3 with TRBJ2-7, with TRBD1 matching over 7 bases. V was clipped by 4 bases and J by 5 bases; unmatched bases: 5. The CDR3 contains 13 residues. Germline V lookup: CDR1 SGHTA, CDR2 FQGTGA. This CDR3 is CASSWTGRHEQYF. CDR3 coding DNA: TGTGCCAGCAGCTGGACAGGTAGACACGAGCAGTACTTC. Together with reference TRBV7-3 and TRBJ2-7, the CDR3 gives the full variable domain: GAGVSQTPSNKVTEKGKYVELRCDPISGHTALYWYRQSLGQGPEFLIYFQGTGAADDSGLPNDRFFAVRPEGSVSTLKIQRTERGDSAVYLCASSWTGRHEQYFGPGTRLTVT.

Only a few counts were recorded for this clonotype. The chain is built from TRBV9 and TRBJ1-2; TRBD1 is a possible D gene (6 bases). The CDR3 is 18 residues long. V was cut by 0 bases and J by 1 base, with 19 bases left in between. Looked up from germline, CDR1 is SGDLS and CDR2 is YYNGEE. DNA for the CDR3: TGTGCCAGCAGCGTAGCACTCAGAAGGACAGACCTTAACTATGGCTACACCTTC. Translation gives CASSVALRRTDLNYGYTF.

The genes are TRBV4-2 and TRBJ2-1; TRBD2 aligns across 13 bases. Germline V CDR1 and CDR2: LGHNA, YNFKEQ. V lost 0 bases and J lost 7; bases outside the gene matches: 6. This CDR3 spans 17 amino acids. CDR3: CASSQETRTSGSNEQFF. The CDR3, as DNA: TGTGCCAGCAGCCAAGAAACGCGGACTAGCGGGAGTAATGAGCAGTTCTTC.

The chain carries TRBV3-1 and TRBJ2-5; 7 bases are a match to TRBD1. The end of the DNA fits TRBJ2-7 better, so the J call may be wrong. This CDR3 comprises 14 residues. CDR1 is LGHDT and CDR2 is YNNKEL in the germline V gene (reference sequence). The CDR3 sequence is CASRLSGQSYEQYF. The DNA of the CDR3 is TGTGCCAGCAGGCTCTCGGGACAGTCCTACGAGCAGTACTTC.

The rearrangement links TRBV6-6 to TRBJ2-5, with D possibly being TRBD2 (6 bases). V dropped 2 bases and J dropped 2 bases, with 9 bases sitting between them. This CDR3 has 14 amino acids. The germline gives CDR1 MNHNY, CDR2 SVGAGI (reference sequence). The CDR3 region is CASSYGGEQETQYF. DNA for the CDR3: TGTGCCAGCAGTTACGGCGGGGAGCAAGAGACCCAGTACTTC.

This clonotype was observed many times. The rearrangement links TRBV7-8 to TRBJ2-7, with D unclear. Germline V lookup: CDR1 SGHVS, CDR2 FQNEAQ. CDR3 length equals 13 residues. V was shortened by 3 bases and J by 0 bases, with 6 bases between the two germline ends. The CDR3 protein is CASSLGFSYEQYF. CDR3 sequence (DNA): TGTGCCAGCAGCTTGGGGTTCTCCTACGAGCAGTACTTC.

This clonotype was counted only a few times. The chain uses TRBV29-1 and TRBJ1-1, with D hard to call. The CDR3 runs 11 residues. Germline assignment: CDR1 SQVTM and CDR2 ANQGSEA. Deletions cut 6 bases from V and 8 bases from J, with 13 bases between. CDR3 amino acids: CSVHGGREAFF. CDR3 DNA sequence: TGCAGCGTCCACGGAGGCCGGGAAGCTTTCTTT.